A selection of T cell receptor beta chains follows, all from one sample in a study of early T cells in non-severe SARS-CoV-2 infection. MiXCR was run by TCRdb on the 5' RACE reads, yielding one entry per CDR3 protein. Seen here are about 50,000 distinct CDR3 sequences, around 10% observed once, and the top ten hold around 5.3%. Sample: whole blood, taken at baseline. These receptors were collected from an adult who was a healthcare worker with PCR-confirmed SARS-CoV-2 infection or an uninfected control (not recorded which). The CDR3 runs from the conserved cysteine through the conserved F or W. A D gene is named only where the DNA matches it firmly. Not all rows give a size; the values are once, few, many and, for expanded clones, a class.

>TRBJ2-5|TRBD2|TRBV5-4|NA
TGTGCCAGCAGCGCATCGAGCGGGGGGGCCAGAGAGACCCAGTACTTC
CASSASSGGARETQYF
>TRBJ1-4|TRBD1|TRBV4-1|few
TGCGCCAGCAGCTACCGGTTAGGACAGGGGAGGATAGAAAAACTGTTTTTT
CASSYRLGQGRIEKLFF
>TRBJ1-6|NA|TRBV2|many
TGTGCCAGCGACGAGCAACGGCGTATACCCCTCCACTTT
CASDEQRRIPLHF
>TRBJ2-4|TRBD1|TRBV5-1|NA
TGCGCCAGCAGCTTAAGTGGCGGGACAGGGATAAACATTCAGTACTTC
CASSLSGGTGINIQYF
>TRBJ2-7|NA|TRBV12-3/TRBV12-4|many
TGTGCCAGCAGCCCAGGACAGATATACGAGCAGTACTTC
CASSPGQIYEQYF
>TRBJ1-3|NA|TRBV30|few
TGTGCCTGGATCCCCATCGGAAGCCACTCTGGAAACACCATATATTTT
CAWIPIGSHSGNTIYF
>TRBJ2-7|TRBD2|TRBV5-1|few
TGCGCCAGCAGTTCAAACGGGGGGAACTACTACGAGCAGTACTTC
CASSSNGGNYYEQYF
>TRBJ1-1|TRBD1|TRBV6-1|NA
TGTGCCAGCAGTGAAGGGGCGACAGGGGGAAACACTGAAGCTTTCTTT
CASSEGATGGNTEAFF
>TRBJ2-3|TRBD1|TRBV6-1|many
TGTGCCAGCGTGCCGGACAGGGCCTCGACAGATACGCAGTATTTT
CASVPDRASTDTQYF
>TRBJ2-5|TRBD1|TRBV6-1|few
TGTGCCAGCAGCCCCCAGGGGGACCAGTACTTC
CASSPQGDQYF
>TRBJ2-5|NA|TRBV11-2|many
TGTGCCAGCAGCTTAGCTAGCGCGGAGACCCAGTACTTC
CASSLASAETQYF
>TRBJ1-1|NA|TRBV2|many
TGTGCCAGCAGTGAAGTCTGGGGAGTCGCTGAAGCTTTCTTT
CASSEVWGVAEAFF
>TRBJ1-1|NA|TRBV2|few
TGTGCCAGCAGGGCCAACCCAAACACTGAAGCTTTCTTT
CASRANPNTEAFF
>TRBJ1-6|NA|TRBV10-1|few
TGCGCCAGCAGTGGGACACCTAATTCACCCCTCCACTTT
CASSGTPNSPLHF
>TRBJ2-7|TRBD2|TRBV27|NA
TGTGCCAGCGGGACTAGCGGCTCCTACGAGCAGTACTTC
CASGTSGSYEQYF
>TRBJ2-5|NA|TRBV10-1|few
TGCGCCAGCACTCGACACCCAACCCCAGAGACCCAGTACTTC
CASTRHPTPETQYF
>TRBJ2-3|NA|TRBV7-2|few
TGTGCCAGCAGGGTGAAGGCCACAGATACGCAGTATTTT
CASRVKATDTQYF
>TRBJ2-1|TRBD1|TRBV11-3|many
TGTGCCAGCAGCCCCGGGACAGCCACACTCAACAATGAGCAGTTCTTC
CASSPGTATLNNEQFF
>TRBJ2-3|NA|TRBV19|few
TGTGCCAGTAAGGACAGCGGAAGCACAGATACGCAGTATTTT
CASKDSGSTDTQYF
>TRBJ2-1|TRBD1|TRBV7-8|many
TGTGCCAGCAGCTTAGGGACAGGGAAAACTGAGCAGTTCTTC
CASSLGTGKTEQFF
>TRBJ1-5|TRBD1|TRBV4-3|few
TGCGCCAGCAGCCAAGACAGGGGGCGCAATCAGCCCCAGCATTTT
CASSQDRGRNQPQHF
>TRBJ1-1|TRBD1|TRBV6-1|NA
TGTGCCAGCAGTTACCAGGGACAGGTCCACACTGAAGCTTTCTTT
CASSYQGQVHTEAFF
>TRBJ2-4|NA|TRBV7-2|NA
TGTGCCAGCAGTTATGACTTCACCAAAAACATTCAGTACTTC
CASSYDFTKNIQYF
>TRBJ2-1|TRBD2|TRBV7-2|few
TGTGCCAGCAGCTTAGTCCTAGCGGGGAACAATGAGCAGTTCTTC
CASSLVLAGNNEQFF
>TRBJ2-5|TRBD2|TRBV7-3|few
TGTGCCAGCAGTCGGACTAGGTCGGAGACCCAGTACTTC
CASSRTRSETQYF
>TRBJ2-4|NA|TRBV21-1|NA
TGTGCCAGCAGCGGTTGGCGTTTTCTCATTCAGTACTTC
CASSGWRFLIQYF
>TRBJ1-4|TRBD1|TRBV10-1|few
TGCGCCAGCAGACGGACAGGGGAGTTCGAAAAACTGTTTTTT
CASRRTGEFEKLFF
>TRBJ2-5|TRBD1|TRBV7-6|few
TGTGCCAGCTGGGACAGGGCCCAAGAGACCCAGTACTTC
CASWDRAQETQYF
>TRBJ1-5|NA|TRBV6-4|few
TGTGCCAGCAGTGAAAAGGACGGAACGCCCCAGCATTTT
CASSEKDGTPQHF
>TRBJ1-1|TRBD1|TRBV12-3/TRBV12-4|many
TGTGCCAGCAGTGTCCGGGACAGCCGGGTAAACACTGAAGCTTTCTTT
CASSVRDSRVNTEAFF
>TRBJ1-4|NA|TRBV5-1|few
TGCGCCAGCAGCACCGGACAGATAAATGAAAAACTGTTTTTT
CASSTGQINEKLFF
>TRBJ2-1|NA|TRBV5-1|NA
TGCGCCAGCAGCCCGAGAAGCGGGTTTAGCAATGAGCAGTTCTTC
CASSPRSGFSNEQFF
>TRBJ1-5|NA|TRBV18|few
TGTGCCAGCTCACGCCGGGACAGCAATCAGCCCCAGCATTTT
CASSRRDSNQPQHF